These 32 T cell receptor beta chains were sequenced from one sample in a study of response to subunit inactivated influenza vaccine. TCRdb re-called the RT-PCR reads with MiXCR, one entry per CDR3 protein. Among just under 550,000 distinct CDR3 sequences listed, less than 25% were seen once. The data were also submitted as part of a second study, on T cells expressing NK-cell markers. As reported in that work: The authors made TCR beta cDNA libraries by 5'RACE template switching. This switching added a universal primer site and UMIs.

The sample in question was CD4+ T cells sorted from PBMCs, obtained approximately 12 days after vaccination. These receptors were collected from a man in his fifties who received an inactivated influenza vaccine.

The rearrangement links TRBV29-1 to TRBJ2-7; TRBD2 matches 8 bases. Germline V gene sequence: CDR1 SQVTM, CDR2 ANQGSEA. The CDR3 totals 13 residues. V was pared by 7 bases and J by 6 bases, with 11 bases of the junction left unmatched. The CDR3 sequence: CSAFGGAKGEQYF. The CDR3 bases are TGCAGCGCCTTCGGGGGGGCGAAGGGCGAGCAGTACTTC.

The chain joins TRBV10-3 to TRBJ2-3; no clear D gene. The CDR3 has 12 amino acids. V lost 10 bases and J lost 0, with 8 bases in between. Germline V lookup: CDR1 ENHRY, CDR2 SYGVKD. As DNA, the CDR3 is TGTGCCACAAGGACCAGCACAGATACGCAGTATTTT. As protein: CATRTSTDTQYF.

For the CDR3, the DNA is TGTGCCAGCAGTTACTCCGGTTTCGGGACTAGCGGGATCTATGAGCAGTTCTTC. This codes for CASSYSGFGTSGIYEQFF. This chain joins TRBV6-2 or TRBV6-3 and TRBJ2-1, with 13 positions matching TRBD2. CDR1 and CDR2 (germline): MNHEY, SVGEGT. The length of the CDR3 is 18 residues. Unmatched junction bases numbered 10, after V lost 0 bases and J lost 8 bases.

The sample holds a few counts of this clonotype. The chain joins TRBV7-9 to TRBJ1-2; no clear D. The V gene's germline CDR1 is SEHNR and CDR2 FQNEAQ (reference sequence). This CDR3 has 11 residues. Deletions cut 5 bases from V and 9 bases from J, with 10 bases between. The CDR3 loop reads CASSRPPSYTF. The CDR3 DNA reads TGTGCCAGCAGCCGCCCTCCTAGCTACACCTTC.

This clonotype occurred a few times. V gene TRBV5-6 combines with J gene TRBJ2-2; a weak D match, TRBD1 (6 bases). Germline V gene lookup returns CDR1 SGHDT and CDR2 YYEEEE. The V gene lost 3 bases and the J gene lost 0 bases, with 15 bases spanning the gap. The CDR3 has 17 amino acids. CDR3 region: CASSSLPTGTNTGELFF. In nucleotides, the CDR3 is TGTGCCAGCAGCTCCCTACCGACAGGCACGAACACCGGGGAGCTGTTTTTT.

This clonotype was picked up many times. The genes are TRBV5-1 and TRBJ2-3; 8 bases are a match to TRBD2. Germline V gives CDR1 SGHRS, CDR2 YFSETQ. J lost 3 bases, V lost 0 bases, and 3 bases had no gene match. The CDR3 sequence is 15 residues long. CDR3 nucleotide sequence: TGCGCCAGCAGCTTGGGGAGCGGGAGAACAGATACGCAGTATTTT. Translated, it gives CASSLGSGRTDTQYF.

This chain links TRBV2 with TRBJ2-4; D might be TRBD1 or TRBD2, each matching 5 bases. With 6 bases removed from V and 15 bases from J, the gap between germline ends came to 18 bases. The CDR3 runs to 12 residues. Germline CDR1 and CDR2: SNHLY and FYNNEI. Here the CDR3 reads CASSGRGRGGYF. The CDR3 bases are TGTGCCAGCAGCGGAAGGGGCCGAGGAGGGTACTTC. Combining the CDR3 with reference TRBV2 and TRBJ2-4 gives the whole variable domain EPEVTQTPSHQVTQMGQEVILRCVPISNHLYFYWYRQILGQKVEFLVSFYNNEISEKSEIFDDQFSVERPDGSNFTLKIRSTKLEDSAMYFCASSGRGRGGYFGAGTRLSVL.

The chain combines TRBV7-2 with TRBJ2-7; 7 bases are a match to TRBD2. The CDR3 spans 15 residues. Losses at the gene ends were 5 bases for V and 2 bases for J; bases not matched to a gene: 9. Looked up from germline, CDR1 is SGHTA and CDR2 is FQGNSA. CDR3 bases: TGTGCCAGCAGCCTAAGGACTAGGTCAGCCTACGAGCAGTACTTC. Residues: CASSLRTRSAYEQYF.

The V and J genes are TRBV12-3 or TRBV12-4 and TRBJ2-2; the match to TRBD1 covers 9 bases. This CDR3 spans 18 amino acids. V was pared by 0 bases and J by 3 bases, with 8 bases of the junction left unmatched. The CDR3 is CASSLAPGQGGDTGELFF. The CDR3 coding sequence is TGTGCCAGCAGTTTAGCGCCGGGACAGGGTGGGGACACCGGGGAGCTGTTTTTT.

This clonotype showed up just a few times. This chain joins TRBV15 and TRBJ1-1; 9 positions agree with TRBD1. The CDR3 has 15 residues. Per germline, CDR1 LNHNV and CDR2 YYDKDF (reference sequence). The ends lost 3 bases at V and 6 bases at J; junction bases unmatched: 8. The CDR3 bases are TGTGCCACCAGCAGCGGGGACAGGGCCGGATCTGAAGCTTTCTTT. Its protein product is CATSSGDRAGSEAFF.

The V gene is TRBV28, the J gene TRBJ1-4, with D perhaps TRBD1 (5 bases). V was pared by 8 bases and J by 0 bases, with 13 bases between. The CDR3 covers 15 residues. The germline V gene encodes CDR1 MDHEN and CDR2 SYDVKM. CDR3 nucleotide sequence: TGTGCCAGCTTGACAGTTTTGTCAACTAATGAAAAACTGTTTTTT. Translating it yields CASLTVLSTNEKLFF.

V and J are TRBV11-1 and TRBJ2-1; D might be TRBD1 (5 bases). The CDR3 is 17 amino acids. Germline V gives CDR1 SGHAT, CDR2 FQDESV (reference sequence). V was pared by 6 bases and J by 1 base, with 19 bases between. The CDR3 DNA reads as TGTGCCAGCAGTCAGGGCCTTCACCTTTTGTCCTACAATGAGCAGTTCTTC. Encoded protein: CASSQGLHLLSYNEQFF.

J is TRBJ2-2 and V is TRBV2; no clear D gene. V gave up 6 bases and J gave up 0 bases, with 14 bases separating them. Germline CDR1 SNHLY, CDR2 FYNNEI. This CDR3 is 16 amino acids long. The DNA of the CDR3 is TGTGCCAGCAGCGCTAAAGGCCGGGCGAACACCGGGGAGCTGTTTTTT. Protein product: CASSAKGRANTGELFF.

The genes are TRBV5-1 and TRBJ1-2, with TRBD1 matching 7 bases. The V gene's germline CDR1 is SGHRS and CDR2 YFSETQ. Trimming at V came to 4 bases and at J to 2 bases, leaving 8 bases not matched to a gene. The length of the CDR3 is 15 residues. CDR3 coding DNA: TGCGCCAGCAGCATCAACACAGGGGCAAACTATGGCTACACCTTC. It is translated as CASSINTGANYGYTF. The full variable domain, completed using reference TRBV5-1 and TRBJ1-2, is KAGVTQTPRYLIKTRGQQVTLSCSPISGHRSVSWYQQTPGQGLQFLFEYFSETQRNKGNFPGRFSGRQFSNSRSEMNVSTLELGDSALYLCASSINTGANYGYTFGSGTRLTVV.

The rearrangement uses TRBV7-2 and TRBJ2-7, with D maybe TRBD2 (5 bases). Germline V gene lookup returns CDR1 SGHTA and CDR2 FQGNSA. V was pared by 3 bases and J by 2 bases, with 14 bases between. The CDR3 is 15 amino acids. CDR3 sequence reads: CASSFGLQAAYEQYF. The CDR3 nucleotides are TGTGCCAGCAGCTTTGGACTCCAGGCAGCCTACGAGCAGTACTTC.

This clonotype has more than one count but fewer than ten. The genes are TRBV20-1 and TRBJ2-2; D might be TRBD1 (7 bases). Between the trimmed V and J ends, which lost 6 bases and 2 bases, there was a span of 13 bases. CDR1 is DFQATT, CDR2 SNEGSKA, per germline (reference sequence). CDR3 length equals 14 residues. The CDR3 DNA follows: TGCAGTGCGAGACAGGGAGGAAACACCGGGGAGCTGTTTTTT. Translating it yields CSARQGGNTGELFF.

V usage is TRBV3-1 and J usage is TRBJ2-3; D may be TRBD2 (5 bases). This CDR3 has 14 amino acids. Germline lookup yields CDR1 LGHDT and CDR2 YNNKEL (reference sequence). The V and J ends lost 1 base and 6 bases respectively, with 11 bases between them. CDR3 amino acids: CASSQVGLGDTQYF. In nucleotides, the CDR3 is TGTGCCAGCAGCCAAGTCGGACTTGGGGATACGCAGTATTTT.

The V gene is TRBV20-1, the J gene TRBJ1-2; D is possibly TRBD1 (6 bases). Between the trimmed V and J ends, which lost 3 bases and 8 bases, there was a span of 16 bases. Germline CDR1 is DFQATT and CDR2 is SNEGSKA (reference sequence). The CDR3 has 13 residues. CDR3 region: CSASEPGDFGYTF. Here the CDR3 DNA reads TGCAGTGCTAGTGAACCAGGGGATTTCGGCTACACCTTC.

The table lists this clonotype with many counts. Written as DNA, the CDR3 is TGCGCCAGCAGGGTCAGGGGGCTAGACAATGAGCAGTTCTTC. It specifies CASRVRGLDNEQFF. This chain connects TRBV5-1 to TRBJ2-1, with 8 bases matching TRBD1. Germline lookup yields CDR1 SGHRS and CDR2 YFSETQ. The V and J ends lost 5 bases and 5 bases, in that order; junction bases with no gene match: 6. This CDR3 is 14 amino acids long.

This clonotype was counted a few times. This chain uses TRBV29-1 with TRBJ1-6, with a weak D call TRBD1 (5 bases). The CDR3 sequence is 12 residues long. CDR1 and CDR2 (germline): SQVTM, ANQGSEA. With 8 bases removed from V and 16 bases from J, the gap between germline ends came to 21 bases. Here the CDR3 DNA reads TGCAGCCCACAAAGAAGTGGGGCTCTACTCCACTTT. This sequence encodes CSPQRSGALLHF.

This clonotype was recorded a few times. The chain recombines TRBV4-3 with TRBJ2-6; possible D gene TRBD1, 6 bases. The CDR3 is made up of 15 amino acids. V lost 8 bases, J lost 0 bases, and 11 bases lay in between. CDR1 LGHNA and CDR2 YSLEER come from the germline V gene. The DNA of the CDR3 is TGCGCCAGCTCTACAGGGAGCTCTGGGGCCAACGTCCTGACTTTC. Translation: CASSTGSSGANVLTF.

The gene calls are TRBV5-1 and TRBJ1-6, with D possibly matching TRBD1 (6 bases). This CDR3 region has 15 residues. Trimming left V 0 bases short and J 8 bases short, with 12 bases between. Germline V lookup: CDR1 SGHRS, CDR2 YFSETQ. The CDR3 bases are TGCGCCAGCAGCTTGGTGACAGGTTTTTATTCACCCCTCCACTTT. This translates into CASSLVTGFYSPLHF.

The genes are TRBV10-3 and TRBJ1-2; unclear D gene. The CDR3 contains 14 residues. The V gene's germline CDR1 is ENHRY and CDR2 SYGVKD. V lost 3 bases and J 4 bases, leaving 12 bases between the germline ends. Written as DNA, the CDR3 is TGTGCCATCAGTGACGGGGAGATGGGCTATGGCTACACCTTC. This gives the protein CAISDGEMGYGYTF.

CDR3 sequence reads: CASSLTRRSYEQYF. The CDR3 DNA sequence: TGCGCCAGCAGCCTCACAAGACGGTCCTACGAGCAGTACTTC. The chain couples TRBV4-3 to TRBJ2-7; D gene uncertain. The CDR3 sequence is 14 residues long. Trimming took 4 bases from V and 1 from J, leaving 11 bases between them. CDR1 and CDR2 (germline): LGHNA, YSLEER.

The V and J genes are TRBV3-1 and TRBJ1-2; a weak D match, TRBD1 (6 bases). V shed 6 bases and J shed 4 bases, with 15 bases lying between them. This CDR3 comprises 14 residues. Germline assignment: CDR1 LGHDT and CDR2 YNNKEL (reference sequence). In nucleotides, the CDR3 is TGTGCCAGCAGTCCACACAGGGCCCGCTATGGCTACACCTTC. Amino acids: CASSPHRARYGYTF.

This chain links TRBV7-2 with TRBJ2-7; 14 bases line up with TRBD2. The CDR3 sequence is 15 residues long. The V gene's germline CDR1 is SGHTA and CDR2 FQGNSA. Trimming cost V 3 bases and J 6 bases; bases outside gene matches: 4. CDR3 nucleotides: TGTGCCAGCAGCTTTGGACTAGCGGGAGGACGCGAGCAGTACTTC. Translated, it gives CASSFGLAGGREQYF.

The chain uses TRBV20-1 and TRBJ2-2, with D possibly being TRBD1 or TRBD2 (6 bases each). Per the germline V gene, CDR1 is DFQATT and CDR2 is SNEGSKA (reference sequence). This CDR3 comprises 13 residues. The V end was cut by 4 bases, the J end by 3 bases, with 9 bases between. CDR3 sequence reads: CSATGGHTGELFF. The CDR3 bases are TGCAGTGCTACCGGGGGCCACACCGGGGAGCTGTTTTTT.

This clonotype was seen only a few times. The chain has TRBV9 and TRBJ2-7; D ambiguous. Per germline, CDR1 SGDLS and CDR2 YYNGEE. The V gene lost 0 bases and the J gene lost 6 bases, with 10 bases spanning the gap. This CDR3 comprises 13 residues. The CDR3 sequence: CASSVVVGTEQYF. The DNA of the CDR3 is TGTGCCAGCAGCGTAGTCGTCGGAACCGAGCAGTACTTC.

This sequence joins TRBV15 and TRBJ2-1, with 9 bases aligning to TRBD2. The CDR3 covers 15 residues. V was pared by 0 bases and J by 6 bases, with 3 bases of the junction left unmatched. Germline values: CDR1 LNHNV, CDR2 YYDKDF (reference sequence). The CDR3, as DNA: TGTGCCACCAGCAGAGAGACTAGCGGTTTCAATGAGCAGTTCTTC. It codes for CATSRETSGFNEQFF. The full variable domain, in which reference TRBV15 and TRBJ2-1 provide the parts outside the CDR3, is DAMVIQNPRYQVTQFGKPVTLSCSQTLNHNVMYWYQQKSSQAPKLLFHYYDKDFNNEADTPDNFQSRRPNTSFCFLDIRSPGLGDTAMYLCATSRETSGFNEQFFGPGTRLTVL.

The sample holds many counts of this clonotype. The junction departs from germline at one end; a sequencing error may be responsible. The chain links TRBV20-1 to TRBJ2-5; 10 bases agree with TRBD2. The length of the CDR3 is 11 residues. The germline V gene encodes CDR1 DFQATT and CDR2 SNEGSKA (reference sequence). CDR3 coding DNA: TGCAGTGCTGGGACACTAGCGGGGAGTAGCTTC. Translation: CSAGTLAGSSF.

This sequence joins TRBV5-5 and TRBJ2-2; D unresolved. This CDR3 region has 15 residues. The germline V gene encodes CDR1 SGHKS and CDR2 YYEKEE (reference sequence). Trimming took off 2 bases at V and 2 bases at J, with 10 bases between the two ends. The CDR3: CASSLETPNTGELFF. DNA for the CDR3: TGTGCCAGCAGCTTAGAGACCCCAAACACCGGGGAGCTGTTTTTT.

This clonotype was observed a handful of times. The chain is built from TRBV20-1 and TRBJ1-5; no firm D call. The germline V gene encodes CDR1 DFQATT and CDR2 SNEGSKA (reference sequence). Trimming pared 5 bases from V and 0 bases from J, leaving 11 bases between. The CDR3 runs 14 residues. CDR3 in amino acids: CSAESGNSNQPQHF. The CDR3 region has the DNA TGCAGTGCTGAATCCGGGAATAGCAATCAGCCCCAGCATTTT.